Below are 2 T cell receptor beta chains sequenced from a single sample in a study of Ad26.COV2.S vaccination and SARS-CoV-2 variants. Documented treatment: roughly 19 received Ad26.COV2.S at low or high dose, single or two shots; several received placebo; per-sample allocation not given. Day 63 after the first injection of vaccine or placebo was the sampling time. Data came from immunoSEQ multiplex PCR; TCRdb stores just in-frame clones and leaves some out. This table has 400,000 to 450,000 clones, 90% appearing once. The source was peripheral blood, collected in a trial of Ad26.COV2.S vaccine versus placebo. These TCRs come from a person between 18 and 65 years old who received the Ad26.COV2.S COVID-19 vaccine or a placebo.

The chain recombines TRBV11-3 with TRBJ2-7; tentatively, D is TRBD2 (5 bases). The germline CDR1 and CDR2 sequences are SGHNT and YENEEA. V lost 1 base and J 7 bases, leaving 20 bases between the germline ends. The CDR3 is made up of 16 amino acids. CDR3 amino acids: CASSLGTRRDSGEQYF. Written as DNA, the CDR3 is TGTGCCAGCAGCTTAGGGACCCGGAGAGACTCGGGAGAGCAGTACTTC. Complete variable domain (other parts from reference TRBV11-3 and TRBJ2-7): EAGVVQSPRYKIIEKKQPVAFWCNPISGHNTLYWYLQNLGQGPELLIRYENEEAVDDSQLPKDRFSAERLKGVDSTLKIQPAELGDSAVYLCASSLGTRRDSGEQYFGPGTRLTVT.

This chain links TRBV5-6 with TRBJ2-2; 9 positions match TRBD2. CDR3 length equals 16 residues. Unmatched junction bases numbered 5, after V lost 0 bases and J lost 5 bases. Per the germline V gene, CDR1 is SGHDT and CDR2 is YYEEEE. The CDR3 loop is CASSLGAAGGTGELFF. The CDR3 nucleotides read TGTGCCAGCAGCTTGGGGGCAGCGGGAGGTACCGGGGAGCTGTTTTTT. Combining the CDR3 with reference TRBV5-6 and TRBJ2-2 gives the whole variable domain DAGVTQSPTHLIKTRGQQVTLRCSPKSGHDTVSWYQQALGQGPQFIFQYYEEEERQRGNFPDRFSGHQFPNYSSELNVNALLLGDSALYLCASSLGAAGGTGELFFGEGSRLTVL.